The sample holds many counts of the clone carrying this T cell receptor beta chain. Its antigen is currently unknown. These data originate in a study of CD8 T cells in ankylosing spondylitis. Trimming took off 6 bases at V and 5 bases at J, with 8 bases between the two ends. The CDR3 is 12 amino acids. TCR beta libraries were made by quantitative 5'-RACE with molecular barcodes. TCRdb itself ran the 5' RACE reads through MiXCR, one entry per CDR3 protein. The sample lists some 220,000 distinct CDR3 sequences, 7.5% to 9.5% occurring once. Findings and limits, study-wide: Significantly higher representation of disease-linked clones was reported for matched ankylosing spondylitis synovial fluid.

The sample taken for sequencing was blood, either unsorted or a sorted T cell fraction (not recorded which). The clonotype was recovered from a female donor with ankylosing spondylitis or in good health (not recorded which). The V gene is TRBV12-3 or TRBV12-4, the J gene TRBJ2-1; no reliable D call. The CDR3 sequence: CASSPPDNEQFF. The CDR3 DNA reads as TGTGCCAGCAGCCCCCCCGACAATGAGCAGTTCTTC.